One sample yielded the 32 T cell receptor beta chains listed below, sequenced in a study of cytomegalovirus exposure and HLA in healthy donors. Researchers ran the PCR with 60 Vbeta and 13 Jbeta primers. The assay was immunoSEQ multiplex PCR, and TCRdb's table has in-frame clones only and misses some. In the table there are around 84,000 clones, around 77% of which are singletons. Sequences were obtained from PBMCs. The source of these receptors is a man aged 45-65 years in good health and CMV-seronegative.

The chain carries TRBV19 and TRBJ1-2; TRBD1 matches 7 bases. V was pared by 4 bases and J by 1 base, with 6 bases of the junction left unmatched. CDR3 size: 15 residues. Germline lookup yields CDR1 LNHDA and CDR2 SQIVND (reference sequence). CDR3 in DNA: TGTGCCAGTAGTAGGGACAGTTCCCTTAACTATGGCTACACCTTC. This translates into CASSRDSSLNYGYTF.

V usage is TRBV16 and J usage is TRBJ2-4; 8 bases match TRBD1. CDR1 and CDR2 from the germline V gene are KGHSY and FQNENV. The CDR3 covers 15 residues. V dropped 4 bases and J dropped 6; count of bases not matched to a gene: 8. The CDR3, as DNA: TGTGCCAGCAGCCTTACCCGACAGGGGTTAAACATTCAGTACTTC. It specifies CASSLTRQGLNIQYF.

This clone has just one count. This chain links TRBV6-1 with TRBJ2-5, with TRBD1 matching 8 bases. The J call could be wrong; TRBJ2-7 is a better fit for the DNA end. This CDR3 is built from 16 residues. Per the germline V gene, CDR1 is MNHNS and CDR2 is SASEGT. CDR3 region: CASSGTRDRQFYEQYF. DNA for the CDR3: TGTGCCAGCAGTGGTACCAGGGACAGGCAATTCTACGAGCAGTACTTC.

The J gene is TRBJ1-4, the V gene TRBV6-6, with D uncertain. The CDR3 covers 11 residues. Germline CDR1 MNHNY, CDR2 SVGAGI (reference sequence). Trimming left V 5 bases short and J 5 bases short, with 3 bases between. CDR3 amino acids: CASSQNEKLFF. Written as DNA, the CDR3 is TGTGCCAGCAGTCAAAATGAAAAACTGTTTTTT.

In its sample, this clone was seen a few times. The V gene is TRBV4-1, the J gene TRBJ2-7; D may be TRBD2 (6 bases). Germline assignment: CDR1 MGHRA and CDR2 YSYEKL. The CDR3 has 17 amino acids. The V gene lost 1 base and the J gene lost 7 bases, with 23 bases spanning the gap. Here the CDR3 DNA reads TGCGCCAGCAGCCAAGTGGACCTCGGACTATCCACGGGGGAGCAGTACTTC. Amino acid sequence: CASSQVDLGLSTGEQYF.

This chain links TRBV5-1 with TRBJ1-1; D perhaps matches TRBD1 (6 bases). The V end lost 2 bases, the J end lost 1 base, and 12 bases lay between the germline ends. Germline CDR1 SGHRS, CDR2 YFSETQ. This CDR3 comprises 15 residues. CDR3 coding DNA: TGCGCCAGCAGCTTATCAGGGGATAAGAACACTGAAGCTTTCTTT. Protein: CASSLSGDKNTEAFF.

The chain is built from TRBV19 and TRBJ2-7; possibly TRBD2 for D (5 bases). The CDR3 spans 14 residues. V was clipped by 5 bases and J by 2 bases, with 13 bases between them. Per germline, CDR1 LNHDA and CDR2 SQIVND (reference sequence). CDR3 bases: TGTGCCAGTAGTCCTGGACTGATACCCTACGAGCAGTACTTC. Translating gives CASSPGLIPYEQYF.

The J gene is TRBJ2-1, the V gene TRBV19, with D possibly TRBD2 on 6 matching bases. V was clipped by 5 bases and J by 5 bases, with 19 bases between them. The CDR3 sequence is 16 residues long. Germline-derived CDR1 and CDR2 are LNHDA and SQIVND (reference sequence). The CDR3 bases are TGTGCCAGTAGTGTGTCCGGGACTCCTTATAACAATGAGCAGTTCTTC. Translating gives CASSVSGTPYNNEQFF.

V and J are TRBV5-1 and TRBJ1-5; the D is unclear. Germline V gene data show CDR1 as SGHRS and CDR2 as YFSETQ. Trimming pared 0 bases from V and 3 bases from J, leaving 10 bases between. The CDR3 totals 15 residues. Written as DNA, the CDR3 is TGCGCCAGCAGCTTGGCCGGGGAAGTCAATCAGCCCCAGCATTTT. It specifies CASSLAGEVNQPQHF. Using reference TRBV5-1 and TRBJ1-5 for the parts outside the CDR3, the full variable domain is KAGVTQTPRYLIKTRGQQVTLSCSPISGHRSVSWYQQTPGQGLQFLFEYFSETQRNKGNFPGRFSGRQFSNSRSEMNVSTLELGDSALYLCASSLAGEVNQPQHFGDGTRLSIL.

The J gene is TRBJ1-3, the V gene TRBV5-8; D perhaps matches TRBD1 (6 bases). The CDR3 sequence is 14 residues long. Germline V gives CDR1 SGHTS, CDR2 YDEGEE. Trimming took 2 bases from V and 3 from J, leaving 9 bases between them. CDR3 sequence: CASSLLGGGNTIYF. DNA of the CDR3: TGTGCCAGCAGCTTATTAGGGGGTGGAAACACCATATATTTT.

The chain recombines TRBV18 with TRBJ2-1, with D unresolved. This CDR3 has 15 amino acids. The germline V and J ends were trimmed by 3 bases and 5 bases, with 14 bases remaining between them. Per the germline V gene, CDR1 is KGHSH and CDR2 is LQKENI. In DNA form, the CDR3 reads TGTGCCAGCTCACCGGCCCTTCTCAACAACAATGAGCAGTTCTTC. This encodes CASSPALLNNNEQFF.

The chain has TRBV19 and TRBJ2-3; TRBD1 matches 7 bases. CDR3 size: 15 residues. Trimming cost V 3 bases and J 11 bases; bases outside gene matches: 14. Per germline, CDR1 LNHDA and CDR2 SQIVND (reference sequence). CDR3 nucleotide sequence: TGTGCCAGTAGTATCGGGACAGCAGTCGGCTCCCTGCAGTATTTT. This sequence encodes CASSIGTAVGSLQYF.

The rearrangement joins TRBV7-8 to TRBJ2-7; tentatively, D is TRBD1 (6 bases). Trimming cost V 5 bases and J 2 bases, with 19 bases left between them. Germline lookup yields CDR1 SGHVS and CDR2 FQNEAQ. The CDR3 runs to 16 residues. In nucleotides, the CDR3 is TGTGCCAGCAGCCCAGAGGAAGGGGGAACGACCTACGAGCAGTACTTC. It codes for CASSPEEGGTTYEQYF.

This chain links TRBV6-6 with TRBJ2-5; weak D call: TRBD2 (7 bases). The DNA end lines up better with TRBJ2-7; the J call may be wrong. CDR3 length equals 13 residues. Germline assignment: CDR1 MNHNY and CDR2 SVGAGI (reference sequence). CDR3 bases: TGTGCCAGCAGCCCGGGGGGCCAGCTCGAGCAGTACTTC. The encoded protein is CASSPGGQLEQYF.

Note on this clone: One end of the junction is discordant with germline, which a read error may explain. This sequence joins TRBV5-6 and TRBJ1-1; D perhaps matches TRBD1 (5 bases). The CDR3 loop spans 16 amino acids. Germline V gene data show CDR1 as SGHDT and CDR2 as YYEEEE. The CDR3, as DNA: TGTGCCAGCACCTTGTACCGGACGGGCGGGGGCACTGAAGCTTTCTTT. It is translated as CASTLYRTGGGTEAFF.

The V gene is TRBV27, the J gene TRBJ1-2, with a possible D match to TRBD1 (6 bases). The V gene lost 5 bases and the J gene lost 3 bases, with 16 bases spanning the gap. Germline loops: CDR1 MNHEY, CDR2 SMNVEV (reference sequence). The CDR3 sequence is 15 residues long. CDR3: CASSPWGQGYYGYTF. The CDR3 DNA follows: TGTGCCAGCAGTCCCTGGGGGCAGGGATACTATGGCTACACCTTC.

This clone has a single count. The chain uses TRBV11-3 and TRBJ1-6; no clear D. This CDR3 contains 15 residues. Trimming pared 5 bases from V and 6 bases from J, leaving 14 bases between. Germline CDR1 reads SGHNT; CDR2 reads YENEEA. The CDR3 spells CASSRTSGPNSPLHF. CDR3 DNA sequence: TGTGCCAGCAGCCGTACGAGTGGTCCTAATTCACCCCTCCACTTT.

This sequence joins TRBV5-1 and TRBJ1-3; D is perhaps TRBD1 (5 bases). V lost 1 base and J 0 bases, leaving 11 bases between the germline ends. From germline, CDR1 is SGHRS and CDR2 YFSETQ. The CDR3 has 16 residues. DNA for the CDR3: TGCGCCAGCAGCTTGTCTTCAGGGTTCTCTGGAAACACCATATATTTT. This gives the protein CASSLSSGFSGNTIYF.

V usage is TRBV13 and J usage is TRBJ2-5; 11 bases agree with TRBD1. The J call is in doubt because the DNA end fits TRBJ2-7 better. Germline-derived CDR1 and CDR2 are PRHDT and FYEKMQ (reference sequence). CDR3 length: 16 amino acids. CDR3 amino acids: CASSLLSGQGAYEQYF. The CDR3 DNA sequence: TGTGCCAGCAGCTTGTTGTCGGGACAGGGGGCCTACGAGCAGTACTTC.

A few counts support this clone. CDR3 sequence reads: CAWSVQRGNTEAFF. The CDR3 nucleotides read TGTGCCTGGAGTGTACAAAGGGGGAACACTGAAGCTTTCTTT. The chain links TRBV30 to TRBJ1-1; possible D gene TRBD1, 5 bases. CDR1 and CDR2 from the germline V gene are GTSNPN and SVGIG (reference sequence). Trimming removed 0 bases at V and 1 base at J, with 9 bases between. The CDR3 has 14 residues.

The V and J genes are TRBV2 and TRBJ1-1, with 7 bases matching TRBD1. The CDR3 has 15 amino acids. Germline V gives CDR1 SNHLY, CDR2 FYNNEI. Trimming at V came to 6 bases and at J to 2 bases, leaving 9 bases not matched to a gene. The CDR3 protein is CASRYAGQSNTEAFF. The CDR3 bases are TGTGCCAGCAGGTATGCGGGACAGAGTAACACTGAAGCTTTCTTT.

This clone turned up a few times. V usage is TRBV5-6 and J usage is TRBJ1-3; 8 positions match TRBD1. Germline V gives CDR1 SGHDT, CDR2 YYEEEE. This CDR3 is built from 16 residues. Trimming at V came to 4 bases and at J to 0 bases, leaving 6 bases not matched to a gene. The CDR3: CASSQRTGNSGNTIYF. The CDR3, as DNA: TGTGCCAGCAGCCAACGGACAGGGAACTCTGGAAACACCATATATTTT.

V usage is TRBV19 and J usage is TRBJ1-1, with D uncertain. CDR1 is LNHDA, CDR2 SQIVND, per germline (reference sequence). Between the trimmed V and J ends, which lost 6 bases and 3 bases, there was a span of 8 bases. The CDR3 spans 12 residues. Written as DNA, the CDR3 is TGTGCCAGTAGCAAGAGGTACACTGAAGCTTTCTTT. It yields the protein CASSKRYTEAFF.

This CDR3 reads CASNSAGGNQPQHF. The DNA for the CDR3 is TGTGCCAGCAATAGCGCCGGAGGCAATCAGCCCCAGCATTTT. The V call is TRBV6-5, the J call TRBJ1-5, with unresolved D. CDR3 length: 14 residues. V lost 7 bases to trimming and J lost 2 bases, with 12 bases between them. In germline, CDR1 is MNHEY, CDR2 SVGAGI.

The chain uses TRBV6-5 and TRBJ1-2; TRBD1 agrees at 7 bases. In germline, CDR1 is MNHEY, CDR2 SVGAGI. This CDR3 is built from 12 residues. The V segment lost 8 bases and the J segment 2 bases; nucleotides outside the gene matches: 2. Here the CDR3 reads CASGTVNYGYTF. As DNA, the CDR3 is TGTGCCAGCGGGACAGTAAACTATGGCTACACCTTC.

This chain links TRBV28 with TRBJ2-5, with 10 bases fitting TRBD1. The CDR3 is 15 residues long. With 8 bases clipped from V and 5 bases from J, the junction kept 11 bases outside the gene matches. Germline CDR1 and CDR2: MDHEN and SYDVKM. CDR3 amino acids: CASQTGGGIVETQYF. The CDR3 DNA reads TGTGCCAGCCAGACAGGGGGCGGAATAGTGGAGACCCAGTACTTC. Together with reference TRBV28 and TRBJ2-5, the CDR3 gives the full variable domain: DVKVTQSSRYLVKRTGEKVFLECVQDMDHENMFWYRQDPGLGLRLIYFSYDVKMKEKGDIPEGYSVSREKKERFSLILESASTNQTSMYLCASQTGGGIVETQYFGPGTRLLVL.

This clone was counted only a few times. The chain couples TRBV7-2 to TRBJ2-4; D possibly corresponds to TRBD1 (5 bases). CDR1 is SGHTA, CDR2 FQGNSA, per germline. V lost 1 base and J lost 2, with 12 bases in between. The CDR3 sequence is 16 residues long. The CDR3 spells CASSLVGGQTKNIQYF. Here the CDR3 DNA reads TGTGCCAGCAGCTTAGTAGGTGGACAAACCAAAAACATTCAGTACTTC.

The chain has TRBV5-4 and TRBJ1-2; 9 nucleotides line up with TRBD1. CDR1 SGHNT and CDR2 YYREEE come from the germline V gene (reference sequence). This CDR3 is 15 amino acids long. V trimming: 0 bases; J trimming: 9 bases; junction bases outside the gene matches: 9. DNA of the CDR3: TGTGCCAGCAGCTTGGGGGGGACAGGGACGAAGAGCTACACCTTC. This gives the protein CASSLGGTGTKSYTF.

The DNA of the CDR3 is TGTGCCAGCAGTCCAGGGGTGGGGTCCTACAATGAGCAGTTCTTC. Amino acid sequence: CASSPGVGSYNEQFF. The chain has TRBV2 and TRBJ2-1, with D possibly TRBD1 on 6 matching bases. Germline CDR1 reads SNHLY; CDR2 reads FYNNEI. Trimming removed 5 bases from V and 1 base from J, with 12 bases in between. The CDR3 length is 15 residues. Full variable domain (rest looked up from reference TRBV2 and TRBJ2-1): EPEVTQTPSHQVTQMGQEVILRCVPISNHLYFYWYRQILGQKVEFLVSFYNNEISEKSEIFDDQFSVERPDGSNFTLKIRSTKLEDSAMYFCASSPGVGSYNEQFFGPGTRLTVL.

This clone was picked up one time. This chain links TRBV9 with TRBJ2-7; D unclear. V was clipped by 0 bases and J by 4 bases, with 14 bases between them. The germline V gene encodes CDR1 SGDLS and CDR2 YYNGEE. The CDR3 is made up of 15 amino acids. Here the CDR3 reads CASSVGPLGEYEQYF. CDR3 sequence (DNA): TGTGCCAGCAGCGTAGGTCCTCTTGGAGAGTACGAGCAGTACTTC.

This sequence joins TRBV2 and TRBJ2-5; a possible D gene is TRBD1 (6 bases). This CDR3 spans 13 amino acids. Germline CDR1 reads SNHLY; CDR2 reads FYNNEI. Trimming cost V 6 bases and J 0 bases, with 8 bases left between them. The CDR3 sequence is CASSRGYQETQYF. CDR3 nucleotides: TGTGCCAGCAGCAGGGGATACCAAGAGACCCAGTACTTC.

The V and J genes are TRBV7-3 and TRBJ2-1; the match to TRBD2 covers 13 bases. The CDR3 extends over 15 amino acids. V shed 5 bases, J shed 8 bases, and the junction held 6 bases outside the gene matches. Germline V gene lookup returns CDR1 SGHTA and CDR2 FQGTGA. The CDR3 here is CASSPGLAGVDEQFF. Here the CDR3 DNA reads TGTGCCAGCAGCCCTGGACTAGCGGGGGTTGATGAGCAGTTCTTC.